The rows below give T cell receptor beta chains drawn from one sample of a study of blood T cell repertoires in COVID-19. TCRdb's table, derived via immunoSEQ multiplex PCR, lists solely in-frame clones and lacks some. The repertoire holds 200,000 or so clones, with roughly 90% as singletons. The sequencing sample was made of peripheral blood. All receptors derive from a man aged 50 to 60 with COVID-19, enrolled during active disease. The CDR3 runs from the conserved cysteine through the conserved F or W. D genes are given only for firm matches. Clone size is stated in some rows and not others, as once, few, many or a class when expanded.

cdr3_aa cdr3_nt v_call clone_size j_call d_call
CASSLGARGYTF TGTGCCAGCAGTTTAGGGGCTCGTGGCTACACCTTC TRBV12-3/TRBV12-4 NA TRBJ1-2 NA
CASSFNGDSPLHF TGTGCCAGCAGTTTTAACGGGGATTCACCCCTCCACTTT TRBV12-3/TRBV12-4 NA TRBJ1-6 NA
CAWGGTPFTYEQYF TGTGCCTGGGGAGGGACTCCTTTTACCTACGAGCAGTACTTC TRBV30 once TRBJ2-7 NA
CASSGQSYQPQHF TGTGCCAGCTCAGGACAGTCCTATCAGCCCCAGCATTTT TRBV6-5 NA TRBJ1-5 NA
CASSLIYRGNTGELFF TGTGCCAGCAGTTTAATCTACAGGGGGAACACCGGGGAGCTGTTTTTT TRBV28 NA TRBJ2-2 TRBD1
CASAIRGHEQFF TGTGCCAGCGCAATTAGGGGGCATGAGCAGTTCTTC TRBV3-1/TRBV3-2 NA TRBJ2-1 TRBD1
CASSTPRRSLGTLHF TGTGCCAGCAGTACCCCCCGACGGAGCCTCGGGACCCTCCACTTT TRBV6-2/TRBV6-3 NA TRBJ1-6 NA
CASSPLGQGIEQYF TGTGCCAGCAGTCCCTTGGGACAGGGTATCGAGCAGTACTTC TRBV2 NA TRBJ2-7 TRBD1
CASSLAGPSADTQYF TGTGCCAGCAGCTTAGCAGGCCCCAGCGCAGATACGCAGTATTTT TRBV7-6 NA TRBJ2-3 NA
CASSGRQGNQPQHF TGTGCCAGCAGCGGTCGACAGGGCAATCAGCCCCAGCATTTT TRBV6-5 once TRBJ1-5 NA
CASGLSATSGSVF TGTGCTAGTGGTTTGTCCGCGACTAGCGGTAGTGTCTTC TRBV12-5 NA TRBJ2-1 TRBD2
CASSLGTGGNEQYF TGTGCCAGCAGCCTAGGGACAGGGGGGAACGAGCAGTACTTC TRBV11-2 once TRBJ2-7 TRBD1
CASSDSVPRPGVTEAFF TGTGCCAGCAGTGACTCTGTGCCTCGACCAGGGGTCACTGAAGCTTTCTTT TRBV6-4 NA TRBJ1-1 NA
CSASGQTGGTYEQYF TGCAGTGCCAGTGGGCAGACAGGGGGTACTTACGAGCAGTACTTC TRBV20-1 NA TRBJ2-7 TRBD1
CASSPLQETQYF TGTGCCAGCAGCCCCCTCCAAGAGACCCAGTACTTC TRBV7-9 NA TRBJ2-5 NA
CASSRQGNEQYF TGTGCCAGTAGTCGACAGGGGAACGAGCAGTACTTC TRBV19 NA TRBJ2-7 TRBD1
CASSHHRAANSPLHF TGTGCCAGCAGTCACCACAGGGCCGCTAATTCACCCCTCCACTTT TRBV28 NA TRBJ1-6 NA
CASSLGGGDTETQYF TGTGCCAGCAGCTTAGGAGGGGGAGATACGGAGACCCAGTACTTC TRBV11-3 NA TRBJ2-5 NA
CASSKQDRGFTEAFF TGTGCCAGCAGCAAACAGGACAGGGGTTTCACTGAAGCTTTCTTT TRBV7-9 NA TRBJ1-1 TRBD1
CASSVIVGGKSDTQYF TGTGCCAGCAGCGTAATAGTAGGAGGGAAGTCAGATACGCAGTATTTT TRBV9 NA TRBJ2-3 NA
CASSSGGWDTEAFF TGTGCCAGCAGCTCAGGGGGTTGGGACACTGAAGCTTTCTTT TRBV7-9 NA TRBJ1-1 TRBD1
CASSPQGAGTTEAFF TGTGCCAGCAGCCCACAGGGGGCTGGAACTACTGAAGCTTTCTTT TRBV7-3 NA TRBJ1-1 TRBD1
CASSRERGGSWETQYF TGCGCCAGCAGCAGAGAGAGGGGCGGGAGCTGGGAGACCCAGTACTTC TRBV4-1 once TRBJ2-5 TRBD2
CASSLTTVNYGYTF TGTGCCAGCTCCCTTACCACGGTTAACTATGGCTACACCTTC TRBV7-9 NA TRBJ1-2 NA
CASSLSGNTDTQYF TGTGCCAGCAGCCTTAGCGGCAACACAGATACGCAGTATTTT TRBV11-2 NA TRBJ2-3 NA
CASSLYRIGQGDYEQYF TGTGCCAGCAGCCTATACAGGATCGGACAGGGTGACTACGAGCAGTACTTC TRBV5-4 NA TRBJ2-7 TRBD1
CASSYSSGGSYEQFF TGTGCCAGCAGTTACTCTAGCGGTGGTTCTTATGAGCAGTTCTTC TRBV6-5 NA TRBJ2-1 NA
CASSEGGRAPADTQYF TGCGCCAGCAGCGAAGGGGGGAGGGCTCCCGCAGATACGCAGTATTTT TRBV5-1 few TRBJ2-3 NA
CASSALEYTDTQYF TGTGCCAGTAGTGCGCTGGAGTACACAGATACGCAGTATTTT TRBV19 NA TRBJ2-3 NA
CASSPGGGQYGYTF TGTGCCAGCAGCCCCGGGGGGGGCCAGTATGGCTACACCTTC TRBV6-6 NA TRBJ1-2 NA
CASSILTGRQGNQPQHF TGTGCCAGTAGTATTTTGACAGGGAGGCAGGGCAATCAGCCCCAGCATTTT TRBV19 NA TRBJ1-5 TRBD1
CASSRTGNTEAFF TGTGCCAGCAGCCGCACAGGAAACACTGAAGCTTTCTTT TRBV3-1/TRBV3-2 NA TRBJ1-1 NA
CATSDLPWTETVALDTQYF TGTGCCACCAGTGATTTGCCCTGGACGGAGACTGTAGCGCTAGATACGCAGTATTTT TRBV24-1 NA TRBJ2-3 NA
CASSLGAGAETQYF TGCGCCAGCAGCTTGGGGGCGGGAGCAGAGACCCAGTACTTC TRBV5-1 NA TRBJ2-5 TRBD2
CASSSEASGANVLTF TGTGCCAGCAGCTCGGAGGCATCCGGGGCCAACGTCCTGACTTTC TRBV5-4 NA TRBJ2-6 NA
CASSPYGGLGEYNEQFF TGTGCCAGCTCACCCTACGGCGGGCTTGGGGAATACAATGAGCAGTTCTTC TRBV18 NA TRBJ2-1 NA
CASSHPTSEYTDTQYF TGCGCCAGCAGCCACCCTACTAGCGAATACACAGATACGCAGTATTTT TRBV5-1 NA TRBJ2-3 TRBD2
CSASPGQNTGELFF TGCAGTGCTAGTCCAGGACAGAACACCGGGGAGCTGTTTTTT TRBV20-1 NA TRBJ2-2 NA
CASSTTGLFSGNTIYF TGTGCCAGTAGTACTACAGGCCTTTTCTCTGGAAACACCATATATTTT TRBV19 once TRBJ1-3 NA
CASSPGRGARNEKLFF TGTGCCAGTAGTCCCGGTCGGGGGGCGAGAAATGAAAAACTGTTTTTT TRBV19 NA TRBJ1-4 NA
CASSPPGLARDEQYF TGTGCCAGCTCACCGCCGGGACTAGCGCGAGACGAGCAGTACTTC TRBV18 NA TRBJ2-7 TRBD2
CASRGAVQGYTF TGTGCCAGCAGGGGGGCAGTCCAGGGCTACACCTTC TRBV6-5 NA TRBJ1-2 NA
CASSHTTLGGNGYTF TGTGCCAGCAGCCACACCACGCTGGGGGGGAATGGCTACACCTTC TRBV11-2 once TRBJ1-2 NA
CASSGVRGVTDNEQFF TGTGCCAGTAGTGGCGTTCGCGGGGTCACGGACAATGAGCAGTTCTTC TRBV19 NA TRBJ2-1 NA
CASSQDRVRNTEAFF TGCGCCAGCAGCCAAGACAGGGTAAGGAACACTGAAGCTTTCTTT TRBV4-3 NA TRBJ1-1 NA
CASSGPPGQPNYGYTF TGTGCCAGCAGTGGCCCCCCGGGACAACCTAACTATGGCTACACCTTC TRBV28 NA TRBJ1-2 NA
CAWIGTGGYEQYF TGTGCCTGGATTGGGACAGGGGGCTACGAGCAGTACTTC TRBV30 NA TRBJ2-7 TRBD1
CASRPGDRSYEQYF TGTGCCAGCAGGCCGGGCGACAGATCCTACGAGCAGTACTTC TRBV18 NA TRBJ2-7 NA
CASSQTGVGTEAFF TGCGCCAGCAGCCAGACAGGGGTAGGCACTGAAGCTTTCTTT TRBV4-1 NA TRBJ1-1 TRBD1
CASSQDQNQPQHF TGCGCCAGCAGCCAAGATCAAAATCAGCCCCAGCATTTT TRBV4-3 NA TRBJ1-5 NA
CASSVRQGTRIQPYSNQPQHF TGTGCCAGTAGTGTACGACAGGGAACCAGAATCCAACCCTATAGCAATCAGCCCCAGCATTTT TRBV19 NA TRBJ1-5 TRBD1
CASSHGDRARSPQHF TGTGCCAGCAGCCACGGGGACAGGGCAAGGTCGCCCCAGCATTTT TRBV5-8 NA TRBJ1-5 TRBD1
CASSPSPTSGSRNEQFF TGTGCCAGTAGTCCCTCCCCGACTAGCGGGAGTAGGAATGAGCAGTTCTTC TRBV19 NA TRBJ2-1 TRBD2